The clone carrying this T cell receptor (beta chain) is a singleton in its sample. Measured with immunoSEQ multiplex PCR; TCRdb has only the in-frame clones, and not every one. The repertoire has 200,000 to 250,000 clones, 80% to 95% of them found once; the top ten carry around 0.85%. This sample was taken from a study of blood T cell repertoires in COVID-19. Study details: T cells, B-cell-depleted T cells, or PBMCs supplied cDNA or gDNA.

The CDR3 runs 15 residues. CDR1 is MGHDK and CDR2 is SYGVNS in the germline V gene. V was shortened by 3 bases and J by 3 bases, with 14 bases between the two germline ends. The sequence came from a man in his sixties with COVID-19, enrolled during active disease. The chain uses TRBV25-1 and TRBJ1-2; no definite D call. The sample consisted of peripheral blood. The chain's CDR3 is CASSDPSEQHYGYTF. CDR3 nucleotide sequence: TGTGCCAGCAGTGATCCCTCGGAACAGCACTATGGCTACACCTTC.